Here is one TCR beta chain with its context. This CDR3 contains 15 residues. CDR1 is MNHEY and CDR2 is SVGAGI in the germline V gene. With 0 bases clipped from V and 7 bases from J, the junction kept 4 bases outside the gene matches. Libraries were prepared by immunoSEQ multiplex PCR; TCRdb keeps only in-frame clonotypes and omits some of them. The sample shows roughly 150,000 clones, roughly 93% of them seen only once. The data were obtained in a study of blood T cell repertoires in COVID-19. The sequencing input was peripheral blood. V and J are TRBV6-5 and TRBJ2-1; TRBD2 agrees at 9 bases. This clonotype was obtained from a man younger than 35 with COVID-19, enrolled during active disease. The CDR3 DNA reads TGTGCCAGCAGTTACTCGGCTAGCGGGATGAATGAGCAGTTCTTC. Translation gives CASSYSASGMNEQFF.